What follows describes a single TCR beta chain. Antigen unknown. The data are from a study of vaccination effects on CD4 cells after COVID-19. ViraFEST used viral peptide pools to expand antigen-specific CD4+ T cells before sequencing. Following a roughly 11-day culture, CD4+ T cells were purified. Each person got two doses of an mRNA SARS-CoV-2 vaccine, BNT162b2 or mRNA-1273. Generated by immunoSEQ multiplex PCR, the TCRdb table keeps only in-frame clones and is missing some. The sample comprises about 24,000 clones, roughly four fifths of which are singletons, and roughly 5.7% rests with the top ten. This clonotype was obtained from a human donor who received a COVID-19 vaccine. Some clones in this sample may be carry-over from other donors' samples. The sample here was CD4+ T cells from PBMCs cultured with SARS-CoV-2 spike peptides, taken after COVID-19 vaccination.

DNA for the CDR3: TGCGCCAGCAGCCGACAGACCGGGACAGTGAACACCGGGGAGCTGTTTTTT. This sequence encodes CASSRQTGTVNTGELFF. The rearrangement uses TRBV5-1 and TRBJ2-2; 7 bases are shared with TRBD1. V lost 4 bases to trimming and J lost 1 base; unmatched junction nucleotides: 10. The CDR3 loop spans 17 amino acids. Germline CDR1 reads SGHRS; CDR2 reads YFSETQ.